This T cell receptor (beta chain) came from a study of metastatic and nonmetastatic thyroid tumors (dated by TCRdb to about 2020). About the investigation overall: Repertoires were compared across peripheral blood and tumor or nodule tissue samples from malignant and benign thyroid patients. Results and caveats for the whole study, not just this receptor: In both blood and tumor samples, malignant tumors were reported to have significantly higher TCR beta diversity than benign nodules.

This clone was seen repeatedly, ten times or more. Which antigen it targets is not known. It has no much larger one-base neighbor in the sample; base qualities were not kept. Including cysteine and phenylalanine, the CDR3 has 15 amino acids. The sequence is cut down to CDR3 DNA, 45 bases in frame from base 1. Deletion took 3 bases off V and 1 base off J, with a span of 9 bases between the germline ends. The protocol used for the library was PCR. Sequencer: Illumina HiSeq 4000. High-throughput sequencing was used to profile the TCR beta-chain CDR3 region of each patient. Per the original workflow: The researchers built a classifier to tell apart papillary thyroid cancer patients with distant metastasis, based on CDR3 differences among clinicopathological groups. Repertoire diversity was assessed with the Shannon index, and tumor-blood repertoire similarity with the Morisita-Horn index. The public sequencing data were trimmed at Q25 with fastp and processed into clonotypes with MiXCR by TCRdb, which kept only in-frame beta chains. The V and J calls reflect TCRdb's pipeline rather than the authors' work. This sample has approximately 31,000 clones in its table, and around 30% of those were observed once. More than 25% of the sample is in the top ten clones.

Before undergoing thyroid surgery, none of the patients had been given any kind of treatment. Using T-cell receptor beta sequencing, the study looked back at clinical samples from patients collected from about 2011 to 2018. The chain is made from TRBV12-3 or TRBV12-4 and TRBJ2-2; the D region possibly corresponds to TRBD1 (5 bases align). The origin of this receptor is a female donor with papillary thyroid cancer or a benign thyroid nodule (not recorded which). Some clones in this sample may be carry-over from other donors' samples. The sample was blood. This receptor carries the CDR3 CASSFTRVNTGELFF. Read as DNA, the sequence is TGTGCCAGCAGTTTTACCAGGGTGAACACCGGGGAGCTGTTTTTT.